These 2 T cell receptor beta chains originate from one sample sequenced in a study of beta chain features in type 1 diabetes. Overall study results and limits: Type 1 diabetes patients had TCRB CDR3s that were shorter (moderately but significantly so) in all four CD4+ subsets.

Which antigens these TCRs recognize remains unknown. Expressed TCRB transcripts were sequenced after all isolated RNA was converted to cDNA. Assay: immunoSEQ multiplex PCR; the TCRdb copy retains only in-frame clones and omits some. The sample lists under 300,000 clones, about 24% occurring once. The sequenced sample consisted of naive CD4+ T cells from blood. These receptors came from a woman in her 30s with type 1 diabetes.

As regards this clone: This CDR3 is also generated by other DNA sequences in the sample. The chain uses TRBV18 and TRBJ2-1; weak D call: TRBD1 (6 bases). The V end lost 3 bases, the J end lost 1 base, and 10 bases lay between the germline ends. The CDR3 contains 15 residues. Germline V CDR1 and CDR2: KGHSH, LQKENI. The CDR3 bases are TGTGCCAGCTCACCTCCAGGGGCGTCCTACAATGAGCAGTTCTTC. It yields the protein CASSPPGASYNEQFF.

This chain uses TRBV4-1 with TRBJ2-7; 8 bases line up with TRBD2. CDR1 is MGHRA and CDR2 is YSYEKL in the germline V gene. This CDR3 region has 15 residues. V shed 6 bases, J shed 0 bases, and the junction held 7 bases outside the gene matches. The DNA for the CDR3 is TGCGCCAGCAGACATTTCGGGACTAGCTCCTACGAGCAGTACTTC. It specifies CASRHFGTSSYEQYF.